These 9 T cell receptor beta chains were sequenced from one sample in a study of blood T cell repertoires in COVID-19. This table comes from immunoSEQ multiplex PCR, and its TCRdb copy is limited to in-frame clones, with some not included. This sample carries about 410,000 clones, about 92% of them seen once, and the ten largest clones take 0.6%. Sequencing was carried out using PBMCs or T cells enriched from blood (not recorded which). The receptors come from a man aged 18 to 30 who had recovered from COVID-19.

The chain links TRBV6-5 to TRBJ1-5; tentative D call: TRBD1 (5 bases). The CDR3 runs to 15 residues. CDR1 is MNHEY, CDR2 SVGAGI, per germline. Trimming took 6 bases from V and 4 from J, leaving 16 bases between them. In nucleotides, the CDR3 is TGTGCCAGCAGCTCCCCCCAGGGTCCGAATCAGCCCCAGCATTTT. Translation gives CASSSPQGPNQPQHF.

This chain uses TRBV4-1 with TRBJ1-3; TRBD1 is a possible D gene (6 bases). V was cut by 1 base and J by 4 bases, with 11 bases left in between. The CDR3 length is 15 residues. The germline V gene encodes CDR1 MGHRA and CDR2 YSYEKL. The CDR3 loop reads CASSQVVQGGNTIYF. CDR3 nucleotides: TGCGCCAGCAGCCAAGTCGTGCAGGGGGGAAACACCATATATTTT.

Only one count was recorded for this clone. This rearrangement joins TRBV5-4 to TRBJ1-1, with TRBD1 matching over 7 bases. There are 15 residues in the CDR3. V was clipped by 0 bases and J by 1 base; unmatched bases: 3. Germline V gene lookup returns CDR1 SGHNT and CDR2 YYREEE (reference sequence). CDR3 nucleotides: TGTGCCAGCAGCTTGGGCAGGGGGTGGAACACTGAAGCTTTCTTT. This encodes CASSLGRGWNTEAFF.

The V call is TRBV7-8, the J call TRBJ2-1, with no clear D. The V gene's germline CDR1 is SGHVS and CDR2 FQNEAQ. There are 16 residues in the CDR3. Trimming left V 1 base short and J 10 bases short, with 20 bases between. The DNA of the CDR3 is TGTGCCAGCAGCTTAGTCGCTCAGGCTTTACAATGGGAGCAGTTCTTC. Translation gives CASSLVAQALQWEQFF. Together with reference TRBV7-8 and TRBJ2-1, the CDR3 gives the full variable domain: GAGVSQSPRYKVAKRGQDVALRCDPISGHVSLFWYQQALGQGPEFLTYFQNEAQLDKSGLPSDRFFAERPEGSVSTLKIQRTQQEDSAVYLCASSLVAQALQWEQFFGPGTRLTVL.

This clone occurred a few times. The J gene is TRBJ2-2, the V gene TRBV7-2; 8 positions agree with TRBD1. CDR1 is SGHTA and CDR2 is FQGNSA in the germline V gene. The CDR3 is 14 residues long. J was trimmed by 5 bases and V by 4 bases; bases with no gene match: 3. The CDR3 protein is CASSSTGGTGELFF. CDR3 in DNA: TGTGCCAGCAGCTCCACAGGGGGGACCGGGGAGCTGTTTTTT.

The genes are TRBV18 and TRBJ1-1; 9 bases map to TRBD1. The V gene end was trimmed by 6 bases and the J gene end by 8 bases; junction bases not matched to a gene: 7. Per the germline V gene, CDR1 is KGHSH and CDR2 is LQKENI. This CDR3 spans 13 amino acids. CDR3 coding DNA: TGTGCCAGCTCGCTAGGACAGGGGTGGGAAGCTTTCTTT. Residues: CASSLGQGWEAFF.

The chain uses TRBV10-3 and TRBJ2-2, with D perhaps matching TRBD2 (6 bases). CDR1 and CDR2 from the germline V gene are ENHRY and SYGVKD. Trimming cost V 5 bases and J 0 bases, with 7 bases left between them. This CDR3 is built from 14 residues. The CDR3 spells CAISTGANTGELFF. The CDR3 DNA sequence: TGTGCCATCAGTACGGGGGCGAACACCGGGGAGCTGTTTTTT.

This clone has just one count. V is TRBV28 and J is TRBJ2-7; TRBD1 is a possible D gene (5 bases). The CDR3 is 15 residues long. Trimming removed 3 bases at V and 4 bases at J, with 16 bases between. The germline V gene encodes CDR1 MDHEN and CDR2 SYDVKM. In nucleotides, the CDR3 is TGTGCCAGCAGTTTGTACTCAAAACAGGATTACGAGCAGTACTTC. Amino acid sequence: CASSLYSKQDYEQYF.

The chain combines TRBV14 with TRBJ2-7, with D possibly TRBD2 on 5 matching bases. CDR3 size: 13 residues. The V end was cut by 5 bases, the J end by 7 bases, with 15 bases between. Germline V gene data show CDR1 as SGHDN and CDR2 as FVKESK. CDR3 bases: TGTGCCAGCAGCAAATACCTCCCGGGGGAGCAGTACTTC. Residues: CASSKYLPGEQYF.